These 11 T cell receptor beta chains share one sample of origin, sequenced in a study of siplizumab effects on memory and regulatory T cells. Only in-frame clones appear in the TCRdb table, and some are missing; sequencing was by immunoSEQ multiplex PCR. The table has about 100,000 clones, 85% to 95% seen once. The specimen was non-Treg CD4+ T cells sorted from blood. These receptors originate from a human donor in good health.

The rearrangement joins TRBV4-1 to TRBJ1-5; D may be TRBD1 (6 bases). From germline, CDR1 is MGHRA and CDR2 YSYEKL. V was clipped by 4 bases and J by 1 base, with 11 bases between them. The CDR3 length is 15 residues. This CDR3 is CASSLFTGSNQPQHF. The CDR3 DNA follows: TGCGCCAGCAGCCTATTTACAGGGAGCAATCAGCCCCAGCATTTT.

This CDR3 reads CASSEAKTGNYGYTF. In nucleotides, the CDR3 is TGTGCCAGCAGTGAGGCAAAGACAGGGAACTATGGCTACACCTTC. The chain is built from TRBV6-1 and TRBJ1-2; 7 bases align to TRBD1. This CDR3 is 15 amino acids long. The trim removed 3 bases at V and 2 bases at J, leaving 6 bases unmatched. CDR1 and CDR2 from the germline V gene are MNHNS and SASEGT.

The chain employs TRBV5-1 and TRBJ1-2, with D hard to call. The CDR3 totals 14 residues. V was cut by 4 bases and J by 4 bases, with 14 bases left in between. The germline V gene encodes CDR1 SGHRS and CDR2 YFSETQ. CDR3 DNA sequence: TGCGCCAGCAGCGATGGAGGGAGTGGCTATGGCTACACCTTC. The encoded protein is CASSDGGSGYGYTF.

The chain recombines TRBV19 with TRBJ2-7; 11 bases align to TRBD1. V gave up 9 bases and J gave up 3 bases; unmatched junction bases: 1. The CDR3 contains 12 residues. Germline CDR1 reads LNHDA; CDR2 reads SQIVND (reference sequence). CDR3: CASGTGGYEQYF. CDR3 coding DNA: TGTGCCAGCGGGACAGGGGGCTACGAGCAGTACTTC.

The CDR3 protein is CASSIGGGGKTEAFF. CDR3 DNA: TGTGCCAGTAGTATAGGGGGCGGGGGCAAGACTGAAGCTTTCTTT. The V call is TRBV19, the J call TRBJ1-1; a weak D match, TRBD1 (6 bases). The germline V gene encodes CDR1 LNHDA and CDR2 SQIVND (reference sequence). The CDR3 length is 15 residues. V gave up 1 base and J gave up 5 bases, with 14 bases separating them.

In its sample, this clone was seen a few times. This chain connects TRBV30 to TRBJ2-5; 10 bases agree with TRBD2. The CDR3 extends over 13 amino acids. Germline CDR1 is GTSNPN and CDR2 is SVGIG (reference sequence). V shed 1 base and J 4 bases; nucleotides not matched to a gene: 0. The CDR3 region has the DNA TGTGCCTGGAGTGGACTAGCGGGAGAGACCCAGTACTTC. Encoded protein: CAWSGLAGETQYF.

This chain links TRBV11-2 with TRBJ1-1; no clear D gene. Germline assignment: CDR1 SGHAT and CDR2 FQNNGV. This CDR3 has 13 residues. Trimming shortened V by 4 bases and J by 1 base, and 7 bases separated the two germline ends. This CDR3 reads CASSSGRNTEAFF. CDR3 bases: TGTGCCAGCAGCTCCGGCAGGAACACTGAAGCTTTCTTT.

The rearrangement links TRBV18 to TRBJ2-4; perhaps D is TRBD1 or TRBD2 (6 bases each). V lost 6 bases, J lost 2 bases, and 17 bases lay in between. The length of the CDR3 is 16 residues. CDR1 and CDR2 (germline): KGHSH, LQKENI. CDR3 residues: CASSRGTGGPKNIQYF. Written as DNA, the CDR3 is TGTGCCAGCTCTCGAGGTACCGGGGGCCCCAAAAACATTCAGTACTTC.

V gene TRBV28 combines with J gene TRBJ2-1, with D tentatively TRBD1 (5 bases). The V end lost 6 bases, the J end lost 10 bases, and 13 bases lay between the germline ends. Germline V gives CDR1 MDHEN, CDR2 SYDVKM. The CDR3 length is 12 residues. Here the CDR3 DNA reads TGTGCCAGCAGCATATCTTGGGGCGAGCAGTTCTTC. This encodes CASSISWGEQFF.

The chain is built from TRBV5-1 and TRBJ2-5; D might be TRBD2 (5 bases). Germline CDR1 is SGHRS and CDR2 is YFSETQ. V dropped 0 bases and J dropped 2 bases, with 11 bases sitting between them. The CDR3 consists of 15 residues. The CDR3 nucleotides are TGCGCCAGCAGCTTGGACAGCGGTAAACAAGAGACCCAGTACTTC. Residues: CASSLDSGKQETQYF.

This sequence joins TRBV9 and TRBJ2-3, with 12 bases fitting TRBD2. The CDR3 has 17 residues. Germline values: CDR1 SGDLS, CDR2 YYNGEE. With V trimmed by 0 bases and J by 3 bases, 5 bases remained unmatched. The CDR3 region is CASSVAGGLAGTDTQYF. Here the CDR3 DNA reads TGTGCCAGCAGCGTAGCTGGAGGACTAGCGGGAACAGATACGCAGTATTTT.